This T cell receptor (beta chain) was recorded in a study of T cell responses to AZD1222 COVID-19 vaccine. On the study more broadly: Second-dose intervals of approximately 4 or approximately 12 weeks were pooled.

Findings of the study overall: Spike-specific TCR depth and breadth grew after two AZD1222 doses. Vaccine-related CD4 TCRs covered spike, predominating at 160-218 and 743-854.

Comment on this clone: The target antigen is unknown.

Method: immunoSEQ multiplex PCR; TCRdb's copy keeps in-frame clones and lacks some. The sample lists approximately 160,000 clones, approximately 90% occurring once. This TCR was sampled from an adult in good health. Sequences were derived from peripheral blood, sampled on day 0 of AZD1222 vaccination.

The CDR3 nucleotides are TGCGCCAGCTCCCACGGGGTGGAGACCCAGTACTTC. This translates into CASSHGVETQYF. The chain couples TRBV10-2 to TRBJ2-5; tentative D call: TRBD2 (5 bases). Germline CDR1 reads WSHSY; CDR2 reads SAAADI. CDR3 length equals 12 residues. The V gene lost 8 bases and the J gene lost 5 bases, with 12 bases spanning the gap.